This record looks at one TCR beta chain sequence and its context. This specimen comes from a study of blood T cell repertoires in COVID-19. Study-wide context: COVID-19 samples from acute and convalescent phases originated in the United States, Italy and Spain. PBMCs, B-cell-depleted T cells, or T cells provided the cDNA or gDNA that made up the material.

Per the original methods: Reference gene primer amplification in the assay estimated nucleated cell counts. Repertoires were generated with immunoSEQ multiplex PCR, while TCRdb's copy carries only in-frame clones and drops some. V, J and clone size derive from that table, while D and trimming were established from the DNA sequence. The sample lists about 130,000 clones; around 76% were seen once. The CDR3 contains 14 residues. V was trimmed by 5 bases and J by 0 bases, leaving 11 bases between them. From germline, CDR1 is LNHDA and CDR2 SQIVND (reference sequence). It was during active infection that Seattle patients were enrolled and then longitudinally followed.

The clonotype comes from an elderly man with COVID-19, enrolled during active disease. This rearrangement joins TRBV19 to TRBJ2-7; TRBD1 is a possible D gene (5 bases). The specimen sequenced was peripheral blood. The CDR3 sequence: CASSYRSSSYEQYF. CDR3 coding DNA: TGTGCCAGTAGTTACAGGAGTAGCTCCTACGAGCAGTACTTC.